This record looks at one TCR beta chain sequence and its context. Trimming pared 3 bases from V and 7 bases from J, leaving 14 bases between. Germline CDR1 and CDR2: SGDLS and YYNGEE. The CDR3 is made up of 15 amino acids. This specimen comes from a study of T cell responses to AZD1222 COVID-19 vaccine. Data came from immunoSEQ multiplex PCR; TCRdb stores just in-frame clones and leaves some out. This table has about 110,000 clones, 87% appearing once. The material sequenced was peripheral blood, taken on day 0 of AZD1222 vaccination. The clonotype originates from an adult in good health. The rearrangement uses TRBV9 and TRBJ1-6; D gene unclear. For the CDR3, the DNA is TGTGCCAGCAGCGCCCGGACGGAGGAGAATTCACCCCTCCACTTT. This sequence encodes CASSARTEENSPLHF.